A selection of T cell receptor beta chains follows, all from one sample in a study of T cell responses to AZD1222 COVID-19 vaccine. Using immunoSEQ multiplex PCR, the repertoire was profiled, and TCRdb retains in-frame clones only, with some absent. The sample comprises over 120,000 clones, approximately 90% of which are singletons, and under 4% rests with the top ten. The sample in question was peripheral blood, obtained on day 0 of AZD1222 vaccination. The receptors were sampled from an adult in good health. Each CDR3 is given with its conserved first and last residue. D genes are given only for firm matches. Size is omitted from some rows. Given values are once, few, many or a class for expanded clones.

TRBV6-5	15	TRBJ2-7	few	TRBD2	CASSYTSGSSYEQYF	TGTGCCAGCAGTTACACTAGCGGGAGCTCCTACGAGCAGTACTTC
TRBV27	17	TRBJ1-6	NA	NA	CASSFLPGDSYNSPLHF	TGTGCCAGCAGTTTTTTACCGGGGGACTCCTATAATTCACCCCTCCACTTT
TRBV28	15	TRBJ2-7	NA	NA	CASSFSSVSSYEQYF	TGTGCCAGCAGTTTCTCTAGCGTGAGCTCCTACGAGCAGTACTTC
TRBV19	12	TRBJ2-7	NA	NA	CASSSSSYEQYF	TGTGCCAGTAGTAGTAGTTCCTACGAGCAGTACTTC
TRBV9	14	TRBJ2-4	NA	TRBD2	CASSVGGRGDIQYF	TGTGCCAGCAGCGTTGGCGGGAGAGGGGACATTCAGTACTTC
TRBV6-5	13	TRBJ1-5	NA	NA	CASSYLGNQPQHF	TGTGCCAGCAGTTACTTAGGGAATCAGCCCCAGCATTTT
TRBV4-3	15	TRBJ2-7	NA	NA	CASSQNPGRSYEQYF	TGCGCCAGCAGCCAAAACCCTGGCCGTTCCTACGAGCAGTACTTC
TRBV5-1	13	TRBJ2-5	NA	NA	CASSLAPGETQYF	TGCGCCAGCAGCTTGGCACCGGGAGAGACCCAGTACTTC
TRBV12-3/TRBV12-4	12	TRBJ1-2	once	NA	CASSRVDYGYTF	TGTGCCAGCAGTCGTGTGGATTATGGCTACACCTTC
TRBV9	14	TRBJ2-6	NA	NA	CASSVVLGANVLTF	TGTGCCAGCAGCGTAGTTCTTGGGGCCAACGTCCTGACTTTC
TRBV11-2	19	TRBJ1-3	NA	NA	CASSLVPGVFRRTGNTIYF	TGTGCCAGCAGCTTAGTTCCGGGTGTCTTTCGTAGAACTGGAAACACCATATATTTT
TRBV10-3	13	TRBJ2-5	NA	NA	CAISLGGGETQYF	TGTGCCATCAGCCTTGGGGGTGGAGAGACCCAGTACTTC
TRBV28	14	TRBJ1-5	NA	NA	CASSSFVSNQPQHF	TGTGCCAGCAGTTCCTTTGTAAGCAATCAGCCCCAGCATTTT
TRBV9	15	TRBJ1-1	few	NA	CASSAGTLGANEAFF	TGTGCCAGCAGCGCCGGGACTCTGGGGGCTAATGAAGCTTTCTTT
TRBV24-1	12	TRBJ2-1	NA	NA	CATSDFRGEQFF	TGTGCCACCAGTGATTTCAGGGGTGAGCAGTTCTTC
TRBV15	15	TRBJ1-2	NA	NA	CATSRDLGRAYGYTF	TGTGCCACCAGCAGAGATCTCGGCAGGGCCTATGGCTACACCTTC
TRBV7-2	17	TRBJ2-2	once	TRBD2	CASSPRLAGIDTGELFF	TGTGCCAGCAGCCCCCGGCTAGCGGGAATCGATACCGGGGAGCTGTTTTTT
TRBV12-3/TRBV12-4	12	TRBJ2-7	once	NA	CASSLEMVEQYF	TGTGCCAGCAGTTTAGAAATGGTCGAGCAGTACTTC
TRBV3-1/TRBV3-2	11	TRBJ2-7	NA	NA	CASGSIYEQYF	TGTGCCAGCGGGAGTATATACGAGCAGTACTTC
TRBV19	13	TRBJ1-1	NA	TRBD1	CASNYRGLTEAFF	TGTGCCAGCAACTACAGGGGGCTCACTGAAGCTTTCTTT
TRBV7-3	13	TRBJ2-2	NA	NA	CASSLTRPGELFF	TGTGCCAGCAGCTTAACCCGACCCGGGGAGCTGTTTTTT
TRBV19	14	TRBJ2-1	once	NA	CASSYRASYNEQFF	TGTGCCAGTAGTTACAGGGCCTCCTACAATGAGCAGTTCTTC
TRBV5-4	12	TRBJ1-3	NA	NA	CASSRGGNTIYF	TGTGCCAGCAGCCGGGGTGGAAACACCATATATTTT
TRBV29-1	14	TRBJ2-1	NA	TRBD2	CSVLLAGVSGEQFF	TGCAGCGTGCTACTAGCGGGAGTCTCCGGTGAGCAGTTCTTC
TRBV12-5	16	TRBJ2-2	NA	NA	CASGLIPGPNTGELFF	TGTGCTAGTGGTTTGATCCCTGGTCCGAACACCGGGGAGCTGTTTTTT
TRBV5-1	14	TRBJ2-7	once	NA	CASSQDFGPYEQYF	TGCGCCAGCAGCCAAGACTTCGGCCCCTACGAGCAGTACTTC
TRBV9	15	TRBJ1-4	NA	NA	CASSGGVGYSEKLFF	TGTGCCAGCAGCGGAGGGGTAGGCTACAGTGAAAAACTGTTTTTT
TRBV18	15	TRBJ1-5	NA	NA	CASSLSPGGNQPQHF	TGTGCCAGCTCCTTAAGCCCGGGGGGCAATCAGCCCCAGCATTTT
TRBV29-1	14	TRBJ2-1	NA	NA	CSVEGELSYNEQFF	TGCAGCGTTGAGGGCGAACTCTCCTACAATGAGCAGTTCTTC
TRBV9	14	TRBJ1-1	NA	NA	CASSVRSGMSEAFF	TGTGCCAGCAGCGTTAGGTCAGGGATGTCTGAAGCTTTCTTT
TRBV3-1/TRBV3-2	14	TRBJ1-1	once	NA	CASTTFGRNTEAFF	TGTGCCAGCACCACATTCGGGAGGAACACTGAAGCTTTCTTT
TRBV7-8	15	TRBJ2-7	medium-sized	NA	CASSSEGLGAYEQYF	TGTGCCAGCAGCTCAGAGGGGTTAGGAGCCTACGAGCAGTACTTC
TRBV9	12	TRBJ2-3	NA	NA	CASSVYTDTQYF	TGTGCCAGCAGCGTCTACACAGATACGCAGTATTTT
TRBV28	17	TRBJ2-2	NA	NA	CASRPGGGRGNTGELFF	TGTGCCAGCAGGCCAGGTGGGGGTAGGGGGAACACCGGGGAGCTGTTTTTT
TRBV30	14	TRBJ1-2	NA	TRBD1	CAWSADRGFDGYTF	TGTGCCTGGAGTGCGGACAGGGGATTTGATGGCTACACCTTC
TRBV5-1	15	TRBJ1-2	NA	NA	CASSFESGRLDGYTF	TGCGCCAGCAGCTTCGAGTCGGGACGTCTCGATGGCTACACCTTC
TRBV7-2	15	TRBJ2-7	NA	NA	CASSSSGLSSYEQYF	TGTGCCAGCAGCTCCAGCGGGCTGAGCTCCTACGAGCAGTACTTC
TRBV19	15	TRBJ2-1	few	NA	CASSMGSRESNEQFF	TGTGCCAGTAGTATGGGTAGCAGAGAAAGCAATGAGCAGTTCTTC
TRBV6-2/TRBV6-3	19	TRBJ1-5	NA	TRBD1	CASSFVLGQGPLWNQPQHF	TGTGCCAGCAGTTTCGTTTTAGGACAGGGGCCCCTTTGGAATCAGCCCCAGCATTTT